These 8 T cell receptor beta chains were sequenced from one sample in a study of regulatory T cells in long-lasting Graves disease. Time point meaning: newly diagnosed GD, antithyroid drugs for less than 3 months. The TCR library used RNA extracted from PBMCs. Library construction for TCR beta used iRepertoire HTBI primers and Arm-PCR of CDR3 regions. TCRdb used MiXCR to reprocess the multiplex PCR reads, holding one entry per CDR3 protein. Of fewer than 450,000 distinct CDR3 sequences listed, 14% to 15% are singletons. The sample also formed part of further work on T cells in Graves' hyperthyroidism and ophthalmopathy.

This material consisted of peripheral blood mononuclear cells (PBMCs), taken at new diagnosis, from a patient treated with antithyroid drugs. Receptors were obtained from a middle-aged woman with Graves disease.

V usage is TRBV5-1 and J usage is TRBJ2-2; tentative D call: TRBD2 (5 bases). This CDR3 spans 15 amino acids. Deletions cut 4 bases from V and 5 bases from J, with 15 bases between. Germline lookup yields CDR1 SGHRS and CDR2 YFSETQ. The CDR3 coding sequence is TGCGCCAGCAGCAAGCAAGACCCGGGAACCGGGGAGCTGTTTTTT. The encoded protein is CASSKQDPGTGELFF.

The chain links TRBV28 to TRBJ1-5; the D gene is possibly TRBD1 (6 bases). This CDR3 has 15 amino acids. The V gene lost 3 bases and the J gene lost 0 bases, with 9 bases spanning the gap. Germline loops: CDR1 MDHEN, CDR2 SYDVKM. The CDR3 here is CASSLNRVSNQPQHF. In DNA form, the CDR3 reads TGTGCCAGCAGTTTGAACAGGGTTAGCAATCAGCCCCAGCATTTT.

This clonotype has at least ten counts. V usage is TRBV29-1 and J usage is TRBJ2-2, with unresolved D. From germline, CDR1 is SQVTM and CDR2 ANQGSEA. The CDR3 totals 14 residues. Trimming left V 5 bases short and J 0 bases short, with 10 bases between. Here the CDR3 reads CSVHGSANTGELFF. CDR3 nucleotides: TGCAGCGTTCACGGCAGCGCGAACACCGGGGAGCTGTTTTTT.

This chain links TRBV12-3 or TRBV12-4 with TRBJ1-2; 11 nucleotides match TRBD1. The CDR3 runs to 16 residues. The V gene end was trimmed by 6 bases and the J gene end by 5 bases; junction bases not matched to a gene: 11. CDR3 DNA sequence: TGTGCCAGCAGCCCGGACAGGGGGCGAATTGGGTATGGCTACACCTTC. Its translation is CASSPDRGRIGYGYTF.

There are many counts of this clonotype. The rearrangement links TRBV20-1 to TRBJ1-1, with D possibly being TRBD1 (6 bases). V lost 6 bases, J lost 6 bases, and 23 bases lay in between. CDR3 length: 15 amino acids. Germline assignment: CDR1 DFQATT and CDR2 SNEGSKA (reference sequence). CDR3 residues: CSAGTGGAIVAEAFF. In DNA form, the CDR3 reads TGCAGTGCAGGCACGGGGGGCGCCATAGTCGCTGAAGCTTTCTTT.

The chain carries TRBV12-3 or TRBV12-4 and TRBJ2-1; 10 bases agree with TRBD2. CDR3 length: 14 amino acids. V lost 6 bases, J lost 10 bases, and 9 bases stayed unmatched. In DNA, the CDR3 is TGTGCCAGCAGCCATCTAGCGGGAGCCCACGAGCAGTTCTTC. Translating gives CASSHLAGAHEQFF.

This clonotype was seen more than once but under ten times. The chain is built from TRBV30 and TRBJ2-3, with unresolved D. The J call may not be correct, given that the DNA end is closer to TRBJ2-7. CDR1 GTSNPN and CDR2 SVGIG come from the germline V gene (reference sequence). CDR3 size: 13 residues. The CDR3 region is CAWSVQQNYEQYF. Here the CDR3 DNA reads TGTGCCTGGAGTGTACAACAGAACTACGAGCAGTACTTC.

This clonotype showed up many times. This chain links TRBV12-3 or TRBV12-4 with TRBJ1-1; 9 bases map to TRBD1. Trimming cost V 5 bases and J 3 bases; bases outside gene matches: 4. The CDR3 has 14 residues. The CDR3 DNA is TGTGCCAGCAGTAACAGGGGGCGAGACACTGAAGCTTTCTTT. This translates into CASSNRGRDTEAFF.